The text below deals with one T cell receptor (beta chain). V lost 2 bases to trimming and J lost 1 base; unmatched junction nucleotides: 7. The CDR3 spans 19 residues. In germline, CDR1 is SGHVS, CDR2 FQNEAQ. For TCRbeta, the library was prepared with unique molecular identifiers. TCRdb independently ran MiXCR on the PCR reads; one entry per CDR3 protein. The sample lists around 600,000 distinct CDR3 sequences; roughly a tenth were seen once. The data originate from a study of T-cell reconstitution after alpha-beta-depleted transplantation in children. Material: PBMCs from the stem cell graft donor, obtained from the stem cell graft. V gene TRBV7-8 combines with J gene TRBJ2-6; the match to TRBD1 covers 11 bases. The receptor comes from a human donor who donated a stem cell graft to a child with acute myeloid leukemia. The CDR3 coding sequence is TGTGCCAGCAGCTTAATTGTTCGGGACAGGGGGTCTGGGGCCAACGTCCTGACTTTC. This gives the protein CASSLIVRDRGSGANVLTF.